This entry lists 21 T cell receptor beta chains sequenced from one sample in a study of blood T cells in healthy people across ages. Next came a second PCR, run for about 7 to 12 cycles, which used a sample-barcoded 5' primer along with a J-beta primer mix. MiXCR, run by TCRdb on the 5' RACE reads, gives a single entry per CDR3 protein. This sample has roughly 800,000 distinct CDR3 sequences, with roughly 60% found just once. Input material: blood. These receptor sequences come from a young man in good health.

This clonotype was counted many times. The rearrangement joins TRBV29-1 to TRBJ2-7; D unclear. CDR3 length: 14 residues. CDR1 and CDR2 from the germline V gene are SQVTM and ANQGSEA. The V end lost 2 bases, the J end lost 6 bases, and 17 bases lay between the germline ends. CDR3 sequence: CSVERHGSRFEQYF. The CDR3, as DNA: TGCAGCGTTGAAAGGCATGGAAGCAGGTTCGAGCAGTACTTC.

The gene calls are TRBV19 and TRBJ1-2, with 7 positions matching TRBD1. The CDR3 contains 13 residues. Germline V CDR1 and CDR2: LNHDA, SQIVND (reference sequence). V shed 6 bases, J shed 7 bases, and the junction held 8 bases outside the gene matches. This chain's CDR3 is CASRPDRVSGYTF. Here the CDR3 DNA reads TGTGCCAGTAGGCCCGACAGGGTCTCTGGCTACACCTTC.

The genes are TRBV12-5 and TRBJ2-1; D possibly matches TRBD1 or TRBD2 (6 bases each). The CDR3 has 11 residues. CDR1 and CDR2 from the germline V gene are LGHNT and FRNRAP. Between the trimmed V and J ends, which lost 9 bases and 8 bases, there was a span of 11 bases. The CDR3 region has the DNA TGTGCTAGGACAGGAGGGGATGAGCAGTTCTTC. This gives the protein CARTGGDEQFF.

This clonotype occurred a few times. CDR3 DNA: TGCAGCGTTGGGTCGAGCGGGGGGGCCCATGAGCAGTTCTTC. Translating gives CSVGSSGGAHEQFF. The chain joins TRBV29-1 to TRBJ2-1; 10 bases agree with TRBD2. Per the germline V gene, CDR1 is SQVTM and CDR2 is ANQGSEA. This CDR3 is 14 amino acids long. V was pared by 4 bases and J by 8 bases, with 8 bases of the junction left unmatched.

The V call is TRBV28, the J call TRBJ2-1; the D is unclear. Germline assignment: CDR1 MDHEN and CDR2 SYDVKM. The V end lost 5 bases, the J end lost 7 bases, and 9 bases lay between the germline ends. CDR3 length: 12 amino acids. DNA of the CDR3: TGTGCCAGCAGTCCTAATTTAAATGAGCAGTTCTTC. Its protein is CASSPNLNEQFF.

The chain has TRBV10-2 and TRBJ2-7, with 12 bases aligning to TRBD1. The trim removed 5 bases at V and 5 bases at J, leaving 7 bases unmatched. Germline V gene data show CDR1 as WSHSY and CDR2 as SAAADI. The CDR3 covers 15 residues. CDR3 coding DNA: TGCGCCAGCAGTAACACCGGGACAGGGGGCAACGAGCAGTACTTC. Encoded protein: CASSNTGTGGNEQYF.

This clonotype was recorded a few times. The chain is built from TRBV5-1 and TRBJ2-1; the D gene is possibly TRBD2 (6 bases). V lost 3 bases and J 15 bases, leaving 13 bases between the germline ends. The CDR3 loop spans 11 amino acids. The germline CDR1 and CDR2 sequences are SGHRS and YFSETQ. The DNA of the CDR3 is TGCGCCAGCAGCTCCGCGGGGCGGGTGTTCTTC. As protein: CASSSAGRVFF.

CDR3 nucleotide sequence: TGCAGTGCCATGTGGGCTAACACCGGGGAGCTGTTTTTT. Protein product: CSAMWANTGELFF. V and J are TRBV20-1 and TRBJ2-2; no definite D call. There are 13 residues in the CDR3. V lost 6 bases and J 2 bases, leaving 10 bases between the germline ends. Germline V gene data show CDR1 as DFQATT and CDR2 as SNEGSKA (reference sequence).

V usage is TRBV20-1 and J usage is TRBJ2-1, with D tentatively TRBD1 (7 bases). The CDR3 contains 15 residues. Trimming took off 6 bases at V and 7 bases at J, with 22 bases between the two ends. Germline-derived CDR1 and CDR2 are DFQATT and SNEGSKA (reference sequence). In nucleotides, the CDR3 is TGCAGTGCCTTTCAGTTCGACAGGGAGGCTAATGAGCAGTTCTTC. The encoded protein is CSAFQFDREANEQFF.

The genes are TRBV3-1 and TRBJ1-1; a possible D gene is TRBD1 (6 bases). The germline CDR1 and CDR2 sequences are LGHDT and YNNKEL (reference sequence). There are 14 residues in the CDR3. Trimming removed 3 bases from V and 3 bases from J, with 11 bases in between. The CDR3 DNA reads TGTGCCAGCAGCCACGCGGACAGAGACACTGAAGCTTTCTTT. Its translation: CASSHADRDTEAFF.

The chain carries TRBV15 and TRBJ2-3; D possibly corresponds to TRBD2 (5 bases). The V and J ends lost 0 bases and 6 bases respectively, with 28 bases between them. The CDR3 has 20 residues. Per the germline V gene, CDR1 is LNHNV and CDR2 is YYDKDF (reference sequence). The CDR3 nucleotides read TGTGCCACCAGCAGAGAGAGTGCGGCGTCTTGGGCGGAAGGCGGGGATACGCAGTATTTT. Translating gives CATSRESAASWAEGGDTQYF.

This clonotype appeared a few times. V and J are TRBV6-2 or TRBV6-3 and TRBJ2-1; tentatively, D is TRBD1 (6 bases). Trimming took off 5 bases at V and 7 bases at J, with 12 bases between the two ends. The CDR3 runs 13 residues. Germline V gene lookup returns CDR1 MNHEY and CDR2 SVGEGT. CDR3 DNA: TGTGCCAGCAGTGACAGGTGGGGGAATGAGCAGTTCTTC. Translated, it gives CASSDRWGNEQFF.

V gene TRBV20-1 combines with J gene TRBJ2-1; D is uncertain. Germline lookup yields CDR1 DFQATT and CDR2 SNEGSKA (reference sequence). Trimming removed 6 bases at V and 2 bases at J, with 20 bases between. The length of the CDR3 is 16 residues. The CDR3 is CSANPQRQGPYNEQFF. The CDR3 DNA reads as TGCAGTGCGAACCCCCAGAGACAAGGGCCCTACAATGAGCAGTTCTTC.

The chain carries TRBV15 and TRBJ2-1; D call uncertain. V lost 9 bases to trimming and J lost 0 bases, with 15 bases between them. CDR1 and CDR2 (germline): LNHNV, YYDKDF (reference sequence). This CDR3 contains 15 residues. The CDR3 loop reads CATTSSRGSYNEQFF. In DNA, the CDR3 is TGTGCCACTACCTCCAGTAGAGGCTCCTACAATGAGCAGTTCTTC.

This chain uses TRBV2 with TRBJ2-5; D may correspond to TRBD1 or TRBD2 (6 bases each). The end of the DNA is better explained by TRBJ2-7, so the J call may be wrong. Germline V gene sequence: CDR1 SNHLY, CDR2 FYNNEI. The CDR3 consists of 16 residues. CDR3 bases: TGTGCCAGCAGTGAAGGGGGGGCAGGGTTCCCCTACGAGCAGTACTTC. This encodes CASSEGGAGFPYEQYF.

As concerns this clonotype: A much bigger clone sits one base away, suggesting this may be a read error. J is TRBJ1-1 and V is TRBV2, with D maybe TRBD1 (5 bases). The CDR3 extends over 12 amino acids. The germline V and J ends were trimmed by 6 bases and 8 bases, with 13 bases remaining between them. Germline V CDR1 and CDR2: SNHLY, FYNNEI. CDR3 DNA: TGTGCCAGCAGAGCCGACAGCTTAGAAGCTTTCTTT. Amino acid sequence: CASRADSLEAFF.

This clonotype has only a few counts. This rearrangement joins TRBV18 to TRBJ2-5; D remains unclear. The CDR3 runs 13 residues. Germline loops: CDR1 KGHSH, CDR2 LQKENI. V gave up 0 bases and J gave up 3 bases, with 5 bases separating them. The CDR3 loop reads CASSPPSEETQYF. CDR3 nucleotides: TGTGCCAGCTCACCACCGTCGGAAGAGACCCAGTACTTC. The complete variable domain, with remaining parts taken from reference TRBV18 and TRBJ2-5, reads NAGVMQNPRHLVRRRGQEARLRCSPMKGHSHVYWYRQLPEEGLKFMVYLQKENIIDESGMPKERFSAEFPKEGPSILRIQQVVRGDSAAYFCASSPPSEETQYFGPGTRLLVL.

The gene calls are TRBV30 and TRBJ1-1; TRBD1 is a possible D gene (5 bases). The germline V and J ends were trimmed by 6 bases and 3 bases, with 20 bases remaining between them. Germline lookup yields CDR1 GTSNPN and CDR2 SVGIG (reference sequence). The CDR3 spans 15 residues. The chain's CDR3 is CACPIGDLSDTEAFF. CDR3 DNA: TGTGCCTGCCCCATAGGGGACTTATCTGACACTGAAGCTTTCTTT. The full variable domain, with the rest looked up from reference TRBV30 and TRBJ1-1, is SQTIHQWPATLVQPVGSPLSLECTVEGTSNPNLYWYRQAAGRGLQLLFYSVGIGQISSEVPQNLSASRPQDRQFILSSKKLLLSDSGFYLCACPIGDLSDTEAFFGQGTRLTVV.

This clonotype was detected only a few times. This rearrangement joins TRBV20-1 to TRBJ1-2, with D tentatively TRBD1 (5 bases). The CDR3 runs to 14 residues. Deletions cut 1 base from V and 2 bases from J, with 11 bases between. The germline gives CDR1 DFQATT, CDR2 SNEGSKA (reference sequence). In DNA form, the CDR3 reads TGCAGTGCTAGAGTTCAGGGAGGGAACTATGGCTACACCTTC. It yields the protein CSARVQGGNYGYTF.

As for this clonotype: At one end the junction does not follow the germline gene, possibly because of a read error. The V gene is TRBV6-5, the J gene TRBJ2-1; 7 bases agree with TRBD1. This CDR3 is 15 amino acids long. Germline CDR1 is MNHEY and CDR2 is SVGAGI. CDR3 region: CVSSLSGTAYNEQFF. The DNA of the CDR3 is TGTGTCAGCAGCCTATCCGGGACAGCTTACAATGAGCAGTTCTTC.

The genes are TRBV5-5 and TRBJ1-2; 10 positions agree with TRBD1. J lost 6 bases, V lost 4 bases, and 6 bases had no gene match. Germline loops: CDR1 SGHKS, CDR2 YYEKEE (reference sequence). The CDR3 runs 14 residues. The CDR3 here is CASSVKGTGDGYTF. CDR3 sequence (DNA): TGTGCCAGCAGCGTAAAGGGGACAGGGGATGGCTACACCTTC.